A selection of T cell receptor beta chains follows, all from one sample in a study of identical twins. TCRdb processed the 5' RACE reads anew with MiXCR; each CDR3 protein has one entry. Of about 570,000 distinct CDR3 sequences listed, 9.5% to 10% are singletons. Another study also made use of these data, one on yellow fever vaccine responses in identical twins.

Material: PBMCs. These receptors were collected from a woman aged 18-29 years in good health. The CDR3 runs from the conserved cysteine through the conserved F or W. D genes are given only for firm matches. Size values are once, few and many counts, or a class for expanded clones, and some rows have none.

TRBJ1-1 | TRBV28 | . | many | TGTGCCAGCAGAACGGGGGGGGACACTGAAGCTTTCTTT | CASRTGGDTEAFF
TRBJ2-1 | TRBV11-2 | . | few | TGTGCCAGCAGCTCCGATTCGATTTTTGAGCAGTTCTTC | CASSSDSIFEQFF
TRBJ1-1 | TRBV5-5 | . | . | TGTGCCAGCAGCTTGGATTGGGGGTCATACACTGAAGCTTTCTTT | CASSLDWGSYTEAFF
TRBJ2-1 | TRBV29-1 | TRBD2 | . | TGCAGCGCCGCCAGGACTAGAGTAAACAATGAGCAGTTCTTC | CSAARTRVNNEQFF
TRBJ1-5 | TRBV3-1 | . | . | TGTGCCAGCAGCCAAGTTCCAGGAGATCAGCCCCAGCATTTT | CASSQVPGDQPQHF
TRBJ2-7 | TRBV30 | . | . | TGTGCCTGGAGGAAGACACTAACTTACGAGCAGTACTTC | CAWRKTLTYEQYF
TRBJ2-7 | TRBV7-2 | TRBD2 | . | TGTGCCAGCAGCCCTACTAGCGGGAGCAACGAGCAGTACTTC | CASSPTSGSNEQYF
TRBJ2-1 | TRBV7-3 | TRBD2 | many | TGTGCCAGCAGCCCAACGACTAGCGGGCACAATGAGCAGTTCTTC | CASSPTTSGHNEQFF
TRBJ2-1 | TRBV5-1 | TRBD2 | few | TGCGCCAGCAGCCTAGGGACTAGCGTGGGTGTTGAGCAGTTCTTC | CASSLGTSVGVEQFF
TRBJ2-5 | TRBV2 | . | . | TGTGCCAGCAGTGATCCGGGACAATTGAGAGAGACCCAGTACTTC | CASSDPGQLRETQYF
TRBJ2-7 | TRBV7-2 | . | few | TGTGCCAGCAGCTACGTCGTGGGCGGATCCTACGAGCAGTACTTC | CASSYVVGGSYEQYF
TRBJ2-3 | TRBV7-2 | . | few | TGTGCCAGCAGCTTAAGGTGGCCCTCCCGCGCAGATACGCAGTATTTT | CASSLRWPSRADTQYF
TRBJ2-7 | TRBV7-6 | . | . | TGTGCCAGCAGCTTAGCGCCGCCCTACGAGCAGTACTTC | CASSLAPPYEQYF